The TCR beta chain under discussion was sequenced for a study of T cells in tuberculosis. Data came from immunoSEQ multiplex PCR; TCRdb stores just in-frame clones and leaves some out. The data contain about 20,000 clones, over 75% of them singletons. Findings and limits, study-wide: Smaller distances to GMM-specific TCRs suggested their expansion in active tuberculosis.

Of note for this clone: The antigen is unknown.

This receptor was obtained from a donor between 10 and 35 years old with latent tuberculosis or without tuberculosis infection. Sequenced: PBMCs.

The DNA for the CDR3 is TGTGCCAGCAGTGACCGGGACAGGGGTGGCTACACCTTC. As protein: CASSDRDRGGYTF. The chain recombines TRBV6-5 with TRBJ1-2; TRBD1 agrees at 10 bases. The CDR3 runs to 13 residues. Germline values: CDR1 MNHEY, CDR2 SVGAGI. The V gene end was trimmed by 5 bases and the J gene end by 7 bases; junction bases not matched to a gene: 4.